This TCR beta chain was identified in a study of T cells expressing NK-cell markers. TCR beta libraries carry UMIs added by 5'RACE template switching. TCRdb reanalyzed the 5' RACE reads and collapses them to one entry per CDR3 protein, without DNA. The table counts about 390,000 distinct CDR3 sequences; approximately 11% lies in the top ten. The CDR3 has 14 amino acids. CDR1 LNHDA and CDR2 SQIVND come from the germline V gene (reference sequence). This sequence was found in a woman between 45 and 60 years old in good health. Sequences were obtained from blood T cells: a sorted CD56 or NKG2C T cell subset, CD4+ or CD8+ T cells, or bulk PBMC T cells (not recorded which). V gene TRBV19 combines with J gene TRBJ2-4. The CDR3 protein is CASSSGDIKNIQYF.